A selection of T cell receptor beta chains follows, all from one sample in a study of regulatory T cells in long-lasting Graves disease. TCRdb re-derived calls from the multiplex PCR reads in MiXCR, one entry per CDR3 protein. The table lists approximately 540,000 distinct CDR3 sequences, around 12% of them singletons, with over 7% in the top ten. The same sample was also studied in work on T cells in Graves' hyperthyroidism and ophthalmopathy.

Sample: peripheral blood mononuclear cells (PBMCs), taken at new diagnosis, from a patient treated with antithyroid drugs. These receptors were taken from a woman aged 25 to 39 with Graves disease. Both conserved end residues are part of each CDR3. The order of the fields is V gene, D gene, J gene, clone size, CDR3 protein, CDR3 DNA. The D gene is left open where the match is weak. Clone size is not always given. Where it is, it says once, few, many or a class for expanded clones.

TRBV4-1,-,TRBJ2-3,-,CASSRAPQRYTDTQYF,TGCGCCAGCAGCCGAGCGCCTCAGCGGTACACAGATACGCAGTATTTT
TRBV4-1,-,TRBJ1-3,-,CASSQDRVVSRAYSGNTIYF,TGCGCCAGCAGCCAAGATCGCGTCGTGAGCAGGGCCTACTCTGGAAACACCATATATTTT
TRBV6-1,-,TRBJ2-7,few,CASSHTEEQYF,TGTGCCAGCAGTCATACGGAGGAGCAGTACTTC
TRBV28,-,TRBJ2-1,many,CASSLVPTGASSNEQFF,TGTGCCAGCAGTTTAGTCCCAACCGGGGCTAGCAGCAATGAGCAGTTCTTC
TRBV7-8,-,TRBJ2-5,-,CASSLRISTETQYF,TGTGCCAGCAGCTTACGCATTAGCACAGAGACCCAGTACTTC
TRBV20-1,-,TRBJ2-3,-,CSDLSSYRDTQYF,TGCAGTGACCTATCTAGCTATAGAGATACGCAGTATTTT
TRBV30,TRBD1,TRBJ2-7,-,CAWSTGGGEQYF,TGTGCCTGGAGTACAGGGGGCGGCGAGCAGTACTTC
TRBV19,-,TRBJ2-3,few,CASSTNRETDTQYF,TGTGCCAGTAGTACGAACCGGGAGACAGATACGCAGTATTTT
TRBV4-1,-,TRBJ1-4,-,CASSQVRGRMNEKLFF,TGCGCCAGCAGCCAGGTCCGGGGGCGGATGAATGAAAAACTGTTTTTT
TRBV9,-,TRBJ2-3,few,CASSVAGATSTDTQYF,TGTGCCAGCAGCGTTGCAGGGGCCACAAGCACAGATACGCAGTATTTT
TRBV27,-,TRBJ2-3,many,CASTEMYGADTQYF,TGTGCCAGCACCGAGATGTATGGCGCAGATACGCAGTATTTT
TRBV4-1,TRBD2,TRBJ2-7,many,CASSHPRTSGIDEQYF,TGCGCCAGCAGCCACCCCCGGACTAGCGGGATTGACGAGCAGTACTTC
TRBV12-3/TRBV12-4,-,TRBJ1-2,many,CASSPLDTALGYGYTF,TGTGCCAGCAGTCCACTTGATACGGCGCTTGGCTATGGCTACACCTTC
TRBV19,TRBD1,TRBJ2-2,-,CASSISRGLNTGELFF,TGTGCCAGTAGTATTTCCAGGGGGCTGAACACCGGGGAGCTGTTTTTT
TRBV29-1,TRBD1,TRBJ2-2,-,CSVDGQGPGELFF,TGCAGCGTTGACGGACAGGGACCCGGGGAGCTGTTTTTT
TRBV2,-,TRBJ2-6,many,CASTRTDSHVSSGANVLTF,TGTGCCAGCACCAGGACCGACAGCCACGTCAGCTCTGGGGCCAACGTCCTGACTTTC
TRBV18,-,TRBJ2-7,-,CASSPTTGSSGEQYF,TGTGCCAGCTCACCTACTACAGGTTCTTCCGGCGAGCAGTACTTC
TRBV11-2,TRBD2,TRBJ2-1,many,CASSSLAGPYNEQFF,TGTGCCAGCAGCTCACTAGCGGGCCCTTACAATGAGCAGTTCTTC
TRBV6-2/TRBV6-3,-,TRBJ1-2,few,CASNAQGYGYTF,TGTGCCAGCAACGCCCAGGGGTATGGCTACACCTTC
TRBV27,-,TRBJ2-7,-,CASSHNSYEQYF,TGTGCCAGCAGTCATAACTCCTACGAGCAGTACTTC
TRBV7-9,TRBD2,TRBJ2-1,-,CASKELAGVNEQFF,TGTGCCAGCAAGGAACTAGCGGGGGTCAATGAGCAGTTCTTC
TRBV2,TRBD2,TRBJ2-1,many,CASRGGSGRNNEQFF,TGTGCCAGCAGGGGGGGTAGCGGGCGGAACAATGAGCAGTTCTTC
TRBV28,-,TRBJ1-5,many,CASSLDRRNQPQHF,TGTGCCAGCAGCTTAGACAGGCGCAATCAGCCCCAGCATTTT
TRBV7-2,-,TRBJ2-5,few,CASSFNQRETQYF,TGTGCCAGCAGCTTTAATCAGCGAGAGACCCAGTACTTC
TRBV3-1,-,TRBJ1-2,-,CASSHTPNRDTHYGYTF,TGTGCCAGCAGCCATACCCCTAACCGGGACACCCACTATGGCTACACCTTC
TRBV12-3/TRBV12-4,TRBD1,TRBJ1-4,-,CASSSTDRGHLKRRKLFF,TGTGCCAGCAGTTCCACTGACAGGGGGCACCTGAAACGAAGGAAACTGTTTTTT
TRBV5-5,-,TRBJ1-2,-,CASSARERGYGYTF,TGTGCCAGCAGCGCTAGAGAACGAGGGTATGGCTACACCTTC
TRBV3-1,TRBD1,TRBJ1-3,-,CASSRTGVGNTIYF,TGTGCCAGCAGCCGAACAGGGGTCGGAAACACCATATATTTT
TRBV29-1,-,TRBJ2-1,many,CSVEDSAGSSYNEQFF,TGCAGCGTTGAAGACTCCGCCGGCAGCTCCTACAATGAGCAGTTCTTC
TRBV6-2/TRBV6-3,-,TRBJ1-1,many,CASSLFLGSMNTEAFF,TGTGCCAGCAGTCTGTTCTTGGGGAGCATGAACACTGAAGCTTTCTTT
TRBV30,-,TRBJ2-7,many,CAWSVPSASTSYEQYF,TGTGCCTGGAGTGTACCTTCGGCCAGTACTTCCTACGAGCAGTACTTC
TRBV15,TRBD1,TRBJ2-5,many,CATNDRGLIGETQYF,TGTGCCACCAACGACAGGGGCCTAATAGGGGAGACCCAGTACTTC
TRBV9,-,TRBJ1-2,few,CASSVGERPYGYTF,TGTGCCAGCAGCGTAGGCGAGCGACCCTATGGCTACACCTTC
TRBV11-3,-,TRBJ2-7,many,CASSLISWRGVRYEQYF,TGTGCCAGCAGCTTAATTTCATGGAGGGGAGTCAGGTACGAGCAGTACTTC
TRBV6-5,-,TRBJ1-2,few,CASSYTAGTYYGYTF,TGTGCCAGCAGTTACACCGCCGGGACATATTATGGCTACACCTTC
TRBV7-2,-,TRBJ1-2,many,CASSLYRNYGYTF,TGTGCCAGCAGCTTATACAGAAACTATGGCTACACCTTC
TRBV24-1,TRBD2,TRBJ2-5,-,CATSPTSGYNEQSF,TGTGCCACCAGTCCGACTAGCGGATACAATGAGCAGTCCTTC
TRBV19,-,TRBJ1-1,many,CASSEQGALEAFF,TGTGCCAGTAGTGAACAGGGCGCGCTTGAAGCTTTCTTT
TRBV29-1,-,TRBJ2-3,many,CSVVSQVTDTQYF,TGCAGCGTTGTCTCGCAGGTCACAGATACGCAGTATTTT